These T cell receptor beta chains were read from a single sample in a study of T cells in tumors after PD-1 blockade. The protocol was immunoSEQ multiplex PCR, while the TCRdb copy is restricted to in-frame clones and leaves out a portion. This table has around 49,000 clones, over 70% appearing once. The sample consisted of PBMCs, taken before anti-PD-1 treatment. Source of these receptors: a human donor with basal cell carcinoma. Each CDR3 is given with its conserved first and last residue. D genes are given only for firm matches. Part of the rows lack a size; the others show once, few, many or a class for expanded clones.

d_call	clone_size	v_call	j_call	cdr3_nt	cdr3_aa
NA	NA	TRBV11-3	TRBJ2-3	TGTGCCAGCAGCTTAACTACTAGCACAGATACGCAGTATTTT	CASSLTTSTDTQYF
TRBD1	NA	TRBV2	TRBJ2-5	TGTGCCAGCAGGGAGACAGGGGAGACCCAGTACTTC	CASRETGETQYF
NA	NA	TRBV7-9	TRBJ2-2	TGTGCCAGCAGCAGGGAATTGAACACCGGGGAGCTGTTTTTT	CASSRELNTGELFF
NA	NA	TRBV28	TRBJ1-1	TGTGCCAGCATCGCCGGGGGGGTCATTAGCACTGAAGCTTTCTTT	CASIAGGVISTEAFF
TRBD1	NA	TRBV30	TRBJ1-2	TGTGCCTGGAAACACTGGGACAGGGAGGCCTATGGCTACACCTTC	CAWKHWDREAYGYTF
TRBD2	NA	TRBV11-1	TRBJ2-1	TGTGCCAGCAGCTTGGCTCGGGGGGGGGTCGCTGAGCAGTTCTTC	CASSLARGGVAEQFF
TRBD2	few	TRBV7-9	TRBJ2-3	TGTGCCAGCAGCCCCGCTGGTAGCGGGGGCCTCACAGATACGCAGTATTTT	CASSPAGSGGLTDTQYF
NA	once	TRBV28	TRBJ1-2	TGTGCCAGCAGTTTGTCTAGGGTCTCTGGCTACACCTTC	CASSLSRVSGYTF
TRBD1	NA	TRBV19	TRBJ1-5	TGTGCCAGTTGGACAGGGGAGTCCTCGGGCCAGCCCCAGCATTTT	CASWTGESSGQPQHF
TRBD1	NA	TRBV7-9	TRBJ1-2	TGTGCCAGCAGCTCCACCGGGGACAGGCCCTATGGCTACACCTTC	CASSSTGDRPYGYTF
NA	NA	TRBV5-1	TRBJ1-4	TGCGCCAGCAGCGTCACAGGTGTAAATGAAAAACTGTTTTTT	CASSVTGVNEKLFF
TRBD1	once	TRBV4-1	TRBJ2-1	TGCGCCAGCAGCCAAGATCCGGGACAGGGAAGGTCACACAATGAGCAGTTCTTC	CASSQDPGQGRSHNEQFF
NA	NA	TRBV18	TRBJ2-7	TGTGCCAGCTCATCCACCTTCTCCTACGAGCAGTACTTC	CASSSTFSYEQYF
NA	NA	TRBV7-9	TRBJ2-7	TGTGCCAGCAGACCAACAGGCACCTACGAGCAGTACTTC	CASRPTGTYEQYF
NA	NA	TRBV7-2	TRBJ2-7	TGTGCCAGCAGCTTAGATGCAGGGTCCTACGAGCAGTACTTC	CASSLDAGSYEQYF
TRBD1	few	TRBV6-1	TRBJ2-7	TGTGCCAGCAGTGAAAAGGGACAGGTGGTGTACGAGCAGTACTTC	CASSEKGQVVYEQYF
NA	NA	TRBV5-6	TRBJ1-1	TGTGCCAGCAGCTCGCCGAGGGGGTCGGGGAACACTGAAGCTTTCTTT	CASSSPRGSGNTEAFF
NA	NA	TRBV18	TRBJ1-1	TGTGCCAGCTCACTGGAGACAATCATGAACACTGAAGCTTTCTTT	CASSLETIMNTEAFF
NA	NA	TRBV27	TRBJ1-1	TGTGCCAGCAGACTTCTCCGGGACACACCTAACACTGAAGCTTTCTTT	CASRLLRDTPNTEAFF
NA	NA	TRBV5-1	TRBJ2-7	TGCGCCAGCAGCTTGAATGGAGACGAGCAGTACTTC	CASSLNGDEQYF
NA	NA	TRBV6-1	TRBJ2-3	TGTGCCAGCAGTGAAGCAGGGGCCCTCACAGATACGCAGTATTTT	CASSEAGALTDTQYF
TRBD2	NA	TRBV19	TRBJ2-4	TGTGCCAGTACCGTTGGCCCGGGGGGAATTCAGTACTTC	CASTVGPGGIQYF
NA	NA	TRBV24-1	TRBJ2-7	TGTGCCACCCCTAGGAGGCACTCCTACGAGCAGTACTTC	CATPRRHSYEQYF
NA	NA	TRBV27	TRBJ2-3	TGTGCCAGCAGTTCCCAGGACAACACAGATACGCAGTATTTT	CASSSQDNTDTQYF
NA	NA	TRBV6-1	TRBJ1-5	TGTGCCAGCAGTGAACGTGAGGGGTTGCCCCAGCATTTT	CASSEREGLPQHF
TRBD1	NA	TRBV5-1	TRBJ1-3	TGCGCCAGCAGCTTAACAGGGGGATGGGACACCATATATTTT	CASSLTGGWDTIYF
TRBD1	NA	TRBV19	TRBJ1-4	TGTGCCAGTAGTAATTTCCTGAATATCAAGGACAGGGAAAATGAAAAACTGTTTTTT	CASSNFLNIKDRENEKLFF